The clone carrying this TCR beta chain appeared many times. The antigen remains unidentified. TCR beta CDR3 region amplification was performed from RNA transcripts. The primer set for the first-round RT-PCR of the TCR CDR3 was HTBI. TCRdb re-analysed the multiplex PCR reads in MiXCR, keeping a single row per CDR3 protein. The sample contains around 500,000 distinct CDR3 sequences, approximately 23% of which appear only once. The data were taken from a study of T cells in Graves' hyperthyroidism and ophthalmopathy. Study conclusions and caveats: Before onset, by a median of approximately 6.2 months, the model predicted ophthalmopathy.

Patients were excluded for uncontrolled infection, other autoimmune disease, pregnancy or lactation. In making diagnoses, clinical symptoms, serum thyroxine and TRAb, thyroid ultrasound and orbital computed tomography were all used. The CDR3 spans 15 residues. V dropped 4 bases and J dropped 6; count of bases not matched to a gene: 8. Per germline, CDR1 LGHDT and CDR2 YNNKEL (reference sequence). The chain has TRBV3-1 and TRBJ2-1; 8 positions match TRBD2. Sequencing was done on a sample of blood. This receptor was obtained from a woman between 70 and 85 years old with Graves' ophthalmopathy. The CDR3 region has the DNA TGTGCCAGCAGCCCTAAGGTTAGCGGGATCAATGAGCAGTTCTTC. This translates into CASSPKVSGINEQFF.